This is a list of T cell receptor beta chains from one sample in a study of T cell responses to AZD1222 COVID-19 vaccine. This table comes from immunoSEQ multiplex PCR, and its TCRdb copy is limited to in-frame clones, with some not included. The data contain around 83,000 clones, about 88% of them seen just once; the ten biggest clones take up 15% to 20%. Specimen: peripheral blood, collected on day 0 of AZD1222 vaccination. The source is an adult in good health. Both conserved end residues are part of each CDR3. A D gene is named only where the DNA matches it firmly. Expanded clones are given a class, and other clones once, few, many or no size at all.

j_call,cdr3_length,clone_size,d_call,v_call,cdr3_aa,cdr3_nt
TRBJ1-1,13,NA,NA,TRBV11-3,CASGRGGNTEAFF,TGTGCCAGCGGCCGTGGGGGGAACACTGAAGCTTTCTTT
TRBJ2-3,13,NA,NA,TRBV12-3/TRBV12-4,CASSLPNTDTQYF,TGTGCCAGCAGTTTGCCTAACACAGATACGCAGTATTTT
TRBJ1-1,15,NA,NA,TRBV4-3,CASSQEFSMNTEAFF,TGCGCCAGCAGCCAAGAATTCTCCATGAACACTGAAGCTTTCTTT
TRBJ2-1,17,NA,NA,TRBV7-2,CASSPRDTIRSHNEQFF,TGTGCCAGCAGCCCCAGGGACACCATCCGGAGCCACAATGAGCAGTTCTTC
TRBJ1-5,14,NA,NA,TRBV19,CARKSQRIKGPQHF,TGTGCCAGAAAATCCCAGAGGATAAAAGGGCCCCAGCATTTT
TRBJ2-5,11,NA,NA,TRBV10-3,CAIRQEETQYF,TGTGCCATCAGACAGGAAGAGACCCAGTACTTC
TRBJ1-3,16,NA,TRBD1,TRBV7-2,CASSLGQASSGNTIYF,TGTGCCAGCAGCTTGGGACAGGCGAGCTCTGGAAACACCATATATTTT
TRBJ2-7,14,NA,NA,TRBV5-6,CASSLDRGTYEQYF,TGTGCCAGCAGCTTGGACAGAGGAACCTACGAGCAGTACTTC
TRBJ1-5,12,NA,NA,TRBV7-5,CARSLGGQPQHF,TGTGCCAGAAGCTTAGGGGGTCAGCCCCAGCATTTT
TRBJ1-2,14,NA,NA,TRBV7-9,CASSLGGGLDGYTF,TGTGCCAGCAGCTTAGGCGGGGGGCTGGATGGCTACACCTTC
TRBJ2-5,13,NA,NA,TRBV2,CASSDGSEGTQYF,TGTGCCAGCAGTGATGGAAGCGAGGGGACCCAGTACTTC
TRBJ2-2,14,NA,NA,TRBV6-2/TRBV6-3,CASSIQGIAGELFF,TGTGCCAGCAGCATACAGGGAATCGCCGGGGAGCTGTTTTTT
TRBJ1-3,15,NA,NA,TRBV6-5,CASREPRGSGNTIYF,TGTGCCAGCAGAGAGCCCCGGGGGAGCGGAAACACCATATATTTT
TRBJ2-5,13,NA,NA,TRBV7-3,CASSFQIRETQYF,TGTGCCAGCAGCTTCCAAATACGAGAGACCCAGTACTTC
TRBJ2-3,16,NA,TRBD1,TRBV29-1,CSVVPPGTDFRDTQYF,TGCAGCGTTGTCCCGCCCGGGACAGACTTCAGAGATACGCAGTATTTT
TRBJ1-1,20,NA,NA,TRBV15,CATSSARLWFTRDMNTEAFF,TGTGCCACCAGCAGTGCAAGGCTTTGGTTCACCAGGGATATGAACACTGAAGCTTTCTTT
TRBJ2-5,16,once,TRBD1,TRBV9,CASSAWGQGKRETQYF,TGTGCCAGCAGCGCATGGGGACAGGGAAAGAGAGAGACCCAGTACTTC
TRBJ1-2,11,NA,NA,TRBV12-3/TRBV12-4,CASSLGDGYTF,TGTGCCAGCAGTTTGGGGGATGGCTACACCTTC
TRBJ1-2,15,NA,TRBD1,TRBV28,CASSPYDRVNYGYTF,TGTGCCAGCAGCCCCTATGACAGGGTTAACTATGGCTACACCTTC
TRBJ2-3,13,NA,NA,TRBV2,CASSEPFTDTQYF,TGTGCCAGCAGTGAGCCCTTCACAGATACGCAGTATTTT
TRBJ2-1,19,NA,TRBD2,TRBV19,CASSISHLLGTSGLGEQFF,TGTGCCAGTAGTATTTCCCACCTCCTGGGGACTAGCGGTTTGGGTGAGCAGTTCTTC
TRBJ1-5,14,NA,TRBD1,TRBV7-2,CASSTQGAMQPQHF,TGTGCCAGCAGCACCCAGGGGGCAATGCAGCCCCAGCATTTT
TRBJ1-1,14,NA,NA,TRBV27,CASSLSRGAIEAFF,TGTGCCAGCAGTTTATCGAGGGGGGCAATTGAAGCTTTCTTT
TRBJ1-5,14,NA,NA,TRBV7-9,CASSANRVPQPQHF,TGTGCCAGCAGCGCGAACAGGGTGCCTCAGCCCCAGCATTTT
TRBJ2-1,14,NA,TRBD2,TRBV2,CASTTGTRVNEQFF,TGTGCCAGCACCACCGGGACTAGGGTCAATGAGCAGTTCTTC
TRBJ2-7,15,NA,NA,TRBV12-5,CASGLSADGLYEQYF,TGTGCTAGTGGTTTGTCAGCGGACGGACTATACGAGCAGTACTTC
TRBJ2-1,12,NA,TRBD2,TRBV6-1,CACRGGGDEQFF,TGTGCCTGCCGGGGGGGTGGTGATGAGCAGTTCTTC
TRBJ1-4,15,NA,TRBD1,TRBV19,CASSPPGQGDEKLFF,TGTGCCAGTAGTCCTCCGGGACAGGGAGACGAAAAACTGTTTTTT
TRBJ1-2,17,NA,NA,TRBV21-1,CASSLSMETDGANGYTF,TGTGCCAGCAGCCTCTCGATGGAAACAGACGGCGCTAATGGCTACACCTTC
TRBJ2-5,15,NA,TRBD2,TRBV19,CASSSQAGPPETQYF,TGTGCCAGTAGTTCCCAAGCGGGGCCTCCGGAGACCCAGTACTTC
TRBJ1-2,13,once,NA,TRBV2,CASTIPQAGGYTF,TGTGCCAGCACCATCCCCCAGGCCGGCGGCTACACCTTC
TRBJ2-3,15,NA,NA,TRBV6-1,CASSEGWISTDTQYF,TGTGCCAGCAGTGAGGGGTGGATTAGCACAGATACGCAGTATTTT
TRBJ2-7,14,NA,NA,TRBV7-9,CASSLALSGREQYF,TGTGCCAGCAGCTTAGCGCTGTCAGGCAGGGAGCAGTACTTC
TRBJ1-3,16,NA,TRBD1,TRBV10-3,CAIRAADRVFGNTIYF,TGTGCCATCAGGGCGGCCGACAGGGTGTTTGGAAACACCATATATTTT
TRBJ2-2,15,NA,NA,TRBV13,CASREERINTGELFF,TGTGCCAGCAGGGAGGAAAGGATAAACACCGGGGAGCTGTTTTTT
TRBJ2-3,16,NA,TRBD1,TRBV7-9,CASSFPTGGRADTQYF,TGTGCCAGCAGCTTCCCGACAGGGGGCAGGGCAGATACGCAGTATTTT
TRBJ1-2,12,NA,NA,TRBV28,CASSFGSYGYTF,TGTGCCAGCAGTTTTGGCAGCTATGGCTACACCTTC
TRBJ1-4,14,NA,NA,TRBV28,CASSLEGSVKKLFF,TGTGCCAGCAGTTTGGAGGGTAGCGTGAAAAAACTGTTTTTT
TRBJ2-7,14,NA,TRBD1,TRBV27,CASSLGTGGGEQYF,TGTGCCAGCAGTTTAGGGACAGGGGGCGGCGAGCAGTACTTC
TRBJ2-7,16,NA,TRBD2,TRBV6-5,CASSYVGVAGSYEQYF,TGTGCCAGCAGTTACGTGGGGGTAGCGGGCTCCTACGAGCAGTACTTC
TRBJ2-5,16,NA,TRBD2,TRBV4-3,CASSPLSSGGGETQYF,TGCGCCAGCAGCCCTCTGTCTAGCGGGGGGGGAGAGACCCAGTACTTC
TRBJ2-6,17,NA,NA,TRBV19,CASSNPRWSSGANVLTF,TGTGCCAGTAGTAACCCTAGGTGGAGCTCTGGGGCCAACGTCCTGACTTTC